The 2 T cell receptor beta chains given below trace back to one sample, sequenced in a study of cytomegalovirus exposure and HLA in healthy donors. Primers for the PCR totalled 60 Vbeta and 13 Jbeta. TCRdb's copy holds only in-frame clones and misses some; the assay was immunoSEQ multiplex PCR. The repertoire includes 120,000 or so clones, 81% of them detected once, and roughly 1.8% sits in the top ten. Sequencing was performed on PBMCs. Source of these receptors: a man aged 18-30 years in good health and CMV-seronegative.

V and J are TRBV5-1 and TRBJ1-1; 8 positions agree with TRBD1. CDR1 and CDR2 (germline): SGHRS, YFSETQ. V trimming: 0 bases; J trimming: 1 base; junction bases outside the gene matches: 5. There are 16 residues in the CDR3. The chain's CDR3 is CASSLASGTGNTEAFF. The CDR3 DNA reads TGCGCCAGCAGCTTGGCCTCCGGGACAGGGAACACTGAAGCTTTCTTT.

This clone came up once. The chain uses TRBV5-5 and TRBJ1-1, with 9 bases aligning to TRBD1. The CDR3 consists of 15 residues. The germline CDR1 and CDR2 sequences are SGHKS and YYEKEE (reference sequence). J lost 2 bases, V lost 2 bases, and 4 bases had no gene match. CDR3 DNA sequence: TGTGCCAGCAGCTTTTGGGACAGGGATAACACTGAAGCTTTCTTT. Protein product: CASSFWDRDNTEAFF.